These T cell receptor beta chains were read from a single sample in a study of T cell changes during pregnancy in multiple sclerosis. Clones were read by immunoSEQ multiplex PCR, and TCRdb kept only the in-frame ones, dropping some. Seen here are 45,000 or so clones, roughly 95% observed once, and the top ten hold about 1%. Sample: peripheral blood, taken in the second trimester of pregnancy. Source of these receptors: a female donor with multiple sclerosis, enrolled in a pregnancy study. The CDR3 runs from the conserved cysteine through the conserved F or W. A D gene is named only where the DNA matches it firmly. Size tells how often a clone was seen (once, few, many) or the class of an expanded clone, and some rows leave it out.

TRBV9	-	-	TRBJ2-7	TGTGCCAGCAGCGCCCCGTCCGGGCCGGGAGAGCAGTACTTC	CASSAPSGPGEQYF
TRBV7-2	-	TRBD2	TRBJ2-1	TGTGCCAGCAGCTTAGTTGTTGCGGGGGGTCTCAATGAGCAGTTCTTC	CASSLVVAGGLNEQFF
TRBV10-3	-	TRBD2	TRBJ2-1	TGTGCCATCAGTGAGTCGAGACTAGCTACAGTTGAGCAGTTCTTC	CAISESRLATVEQFF
TRBV7-2	-	TRBD1	TRBJ1-2	TGTGCCAGCAGCTTAGAAACCGGGACAGCTAGCACCTTC	CASSLETGTASTF
TRBV5-5	-	TRBD1	TRBJ2-2	TGTGCCAGCAGCTTGCTCGGGACAGGGGGCGCGAACACCGGGGAGCTGTTTTTT	CASSLLGTGGANTGELFF
TRBV4-3	-	-	TRBJ2-3	TGCGCCAGCAGCCAGGGCGCAGATACGCAGTATTTT	CASSQGADTQYF
TRBV29-1	-	-	TRBJ1-1	TGCAGCGTTGTTACGGTTTTGTCCTCGACTGAAGCTTTCTTT	CSVVTVLSSTEAFF
TRBV9	-	-	TRBJ1-5	TGTGCCAGCAGCGCCCTACAGAGCAATCAGCCCCAGCATTTT	CASSALQSNQPQHF
TRBV4-1	once	TRBD1	TRBJ2-7	TGCGCCAGCAGCCTTTTTTCGACAGGGCAGCGCGAGCAGTACTTC	CASSLFSTGQREQYF
TRBV4-2	-	-	TRBJ1-1	TGTGCCAGCAGCCAAGGGGCAACAAAAGCTTTCTTT	CASSQGATKAFF
TRBV7-9	-	-	TRBJ2-6	TGTGCCAGCAGCCCAGGGGCGAAATCCAGCTCTGGGGCCAACGTCCTGACTTTC	CASSPGAKSSSGANVLTF
TRBV7-2	-	-	TRBJ1-1	TGTGCCAGCAGCCTTCAAGCAGGGGACACTGAAGCTTTCTTT	CASSLQAGDTEAFF
TRBV27	-	TRBD2	TRBJ2-1	TGTGCCAGCAGCGTTAGCGGGAATTCCTACAATGAGCAGTTCTTC	CASSVSGNSYNEQFF
TRBV5-3	-	-	TRBJ2-3	TGTGCCAGAAGCCCTTGGGAGAGTACAGATACGCAGTATTTT	CARSPWESTDTQYF
TRBV7-9	-	-	TRBJ2-2	TGTGCCAGCAGCTCCCAGTCGGCAGGGGTGCAAACCGGGGAGCTGTTTTTT	CASSSQSAGVQTGELFF
TRBV12-2	once	-	TRBJ2-7	TGTGCAAGTCGCTTATCTACCGGACAGGGAACCGGGTACGAGCAGTACTTC	CASRLSTGQGTGYEQYF
TRBV12-5	-	-	TRBJ1-3	TGTGCTAGTGGTCTCCAGGGAGGAGGAAACACCATATATTTT	CASGLQGGGNTIYF
TRBV25-1	once	TRBD2	TRBJ2-3	TGTGCCAGCAGGGAAACGGGGGGGCCAACAGATACGCAGTATTTT	CASRETGGPTDTQYF
TRBV9	-	-	TRBJ2-1	TGTGCCAGCAGCTTTGGGACACCTTACAATGAGCAGTTCTTC	CASSFGTPYNEQFF
TRBV7-6	-	-	TRBJ2-5	TGTGCCGGCGCGGTTGGGGAGACCCAGTACTTC	CAGAVGETQYF
TRBV7-2	-	-	TRBJ2-7	TGTGCCAGCAGCTTAGTTGGGGCGCACGAGCAGTACTTC	CASSLVGAHEQYF
TRBV6-1	-	-	TRBJ1-1	TGTGCCAGCAGTGAAGACCAGGGTGACACTGAAGCTTTCTTT	CASSEDQGDTEAFF
TRBV7-6	-	TRBD2	TRBJ2-3	TGTGCCAGCAGCCTCCTAGCGGGGGGGCTGACAGATACGCAGTATTTT	CASSLLAGGLTDTQYF
TRBV21-1	-	-	TRBJ1-5	TGTGCCAGCACCTCAAGAGGAGGGCCGGGGCAGCCCCAGCATTTT	CASTSRGGPGQPQHF
TRBV7-8	-	TRBD2	TRBJ2-1	TGTGCCAGCAGCTTAGACCGGGTGCGGCTAGCGGGATCCAATGAGCAGTTCTTC	CASSLDRVRLAGSNEQFF
TRBV18	-	-	TRBJ2-1	TGTGCCAGCTCACCTCAGGGGTTCATGCCCGGGCAGTTCTTC	CASSPQGFMPGQFF
TRBV27	-	-	TRBJ2-1	TGTGCCAGCAGTTTTCCCCCTCCCCCGGGTGAGCAGTTCTTC	CASSFPPPPGEQFF
TRBV10-3	-	TRBD1	TRBJ1-6	TGTGCCATCAGTGAGTTTGGGACAGGGTCCAATAATTCACCCCTCCACTTT	CAISEFGTGSNNSPLHF
TRBV5-1	-	TRBD1	TRBJ1-1	TGCGCCAGCAGCCGGGGACAGACCAGCTACATGTCGAACACTGAAGCTTTCTTT	CASSRGQTSYMSNTEAFF
TRBV27	-	-	TRBJ1-1	TGTGCCAGCAGTTTGGTTGGCGGGTACACTGAAGCTTTCTTT	CASSLVGGYTEAFF
TRBV7-2	once	-	TRBJ1-3	TGTGCCAGCTCCCGGGACTCCTCCTCTGGAAACACCATATATTTT	CASSRDSSSGNTIYF
TRBV7-2	-	TRBD2	TRBJ2-7	TGTGCCAGCAGAAGCTTAGCGGGAACGTCTCCCTACGAGCAGTACTTC	CASRSLAGTSPYEQYF
TRBV7-9	-	-	TRBJ2-5	TGTGCCAGCAGCTTAAGCTCGAAAGAGACCCAGTACTTC	CASSLSSKETQYF
TRBV7-9	-	TRBD2	TRBJ2-7	TGTGCCAGCAGCTCGTCCCGTCCCGGGACTAGCGGATCCTACGAGCAGTACTTC	CASSSSRPGTSGSYEQYF